The present T cell receptor beta chain was sequenced within a study of blood T cell repertoires in COVID-19 (dated by TCRdb to about 2020). Some background on the complete study: Samples covering the acute and convalescent phases of COVID-19 were provided by collaborators in the United States, Italy and Spain. The samples were drawn from the first 160 participants of the ongoing ImmuneRACE study and from 1,254 subjects provided by 6 global collaborators. The material from the prospective study consisted of cDNA or gDNA derived from T cells, B-cell-depleted T cells, or PBMCs. Deeply sampled blood TCRbeta repertoires from subjects exposed to, actively infected with, or recovered from COVID-19 were included in the dataset. A freely available public database, intended as a resource for researchers studying the immune response to SARS-CoV-2, is where the repertoires were released. Sample metadata almost always included a de-identified subject ID, COVID-19 status, age in years and sex. Where available, HLA class I and class II types were obtained from metadata supplied by the sample provider rather than from assay-based typing.

The immunoSEQ Assay, a bias-controlled multiplex PCR, was used to amplify TCRbeta CDR3 regions from genomic DNA. The source study handled its data this way. Nucleated cell counts per sample were estimated from amplification of reference gene primers within the assay. To quantify the absolute abundance of each unique TCRbeta CDR3 rearrangement, sequence reads were collapsed and filtered. For each sample, productive Simpson clonality was calculated as the square root of Simpson's diversity index across productive rearrangements. The immuneACCESS repertoire file appears here via TCRdb, limited to in-frame rearrangements. These files lack a portion of the clones; in checked studies, under half of the deficit traces to unresolved V genes, and the cause of the others is not known. The DNA was the basis for D and trimming; V, J and clone size are from that table. This sample comprises more than 65,000 clones, around 83% of them detected only once. The ten biggest clones cover approximately 39% of the sample.

Broad study findings and their caveats: How much clinical and demographic metadata was included differed by source and by participant, and the metadata was provided uncurated.

Turning to this clone: No antigen is known for it. Base qualities are not at hand, and no much larger clone is one base apart.

Whole blood was collected in K2EDTA tubes by collaborating institutions according to the institutions' own protocols. For TCRbeta analysis, collaborator samples were shipped as frozen whole blood, as isolated PBMCs, or as DNA extracted from either sample type. This receptor was obtained from a woman aged 70-85 years with acute or convalescent COVID-19. Sequencing input: peripheral blood.

CDR3 loop: CASSLSGTGGSYGYTF. The bases read TGTGCCAGCAGCTTGTCCGGGACAGGGGGTTCCTATGGCTACACCTTC. The V and J genes are TRBV7-2 and TRBJ1-2; the central 11 bases match TRBD1. From its cysteine to its phenylalanine, the CDR3 spans 16 amino acids. Solely the CDR3 DNA is kept, with 48 bases framed from the first base. For this chain, trimming is 3 bases at the V end and 4 bases at the J end, and the number of junction bases without a gene match is 7. The germline V gene supplies CDR1 SGHTA and CDR2 FQGNSA.